The rows below give T cell receptor beta chains drawn from one sample of a study of Ad26.COV2.S vaccination and SARS-CoV-2 variants. The table came from immunoSEQ multiplex PCR; TCRdb's copy has only in-frame clones and leaves some out. This sample yields approximately 400,000 clones, of which 92% are seen a single time; about 3.9% belongs to the top ten. Sequenced here: peripheral blood, sampled after recovery from COVID-19. These TCRs come from a human donor who had recovered from COVID-19. CDR3s include the opening cysteine and the closing phenylalanine or tryptophan. A D gene is named only where the DNA matches it firmly. Part of the rows lack a size; the others show once, few, many or a class for expanded clones.

CDR3 protein	CDR3 DNA	clone size	D gene	V gene	J gene
CASSRGGDQPQHF	TGTGCCAGCTCACGGGGGGGCGATCAGCCCCAGCATTTT	.	.	TRBV18	TRBJ1-5
CASSLPGTGHPGNEQFF	TGCGCCAGCAGCTTGCCGGGCACAGGGCACCCCGGCAATGAGCAGTTCTTC	.	.	TRBV5-1	TRBJ2-1
CASSPRGFYGYTF	TGTGCCAGCAGCCCCAGGGGCTTCTATGGCTACACCTTC	once	.	TRBV9	TRBJ1-2
CASSFGGKRRNYGYTF	TGTGCCAGCAGCTTCGGAGGGAAGAGACGGAACTATGGCTACACCTTC	.	.	TRBV7-2	TRBJ1-2
CATSRGSYEQYF	TGTGCCACCTCCAGGGGCTCCTACGAGCAGTACTTC	.	.	TRBV6-5	TRBJ2-7
CASSIPPETQYF	TGTGCCAGCAGCATACCTCCGGAGACCCAGTACTTC	.	.	TRBV3-1/TRBV3-2	TRBJ2-5
CASSLEGTNYGYTF	TGCGCCAGCAGCTTGGAAGGGACTAACTATGGCTACACCTTC	.	.	TRBV5-1	TRBJ1-2
CASRGGNTEAFF	TGTGCCAGCAGGGGGGGGAACACTGAAGCTTTCTTT	.	.	TRBV27	TRBJ1-1
CASSEAGQGMAFF	TGTGCCAGCAGTGAGGCGGGACAGGGGATGGCTTTCTTT	.	TRBD1	TRBV25-1	TRBJ1-1
CSANLGNTIYF	TGCAGTGCTAATTTGGGAAACACCATATATTTT	.	.	TRBV20-1	TRBJ1-3
CASSRDRGHTEAFF	TGTGCCAGCAGCCGGGACAGGGGCCACACTGAAGCTTTCTTT	.	TRBD1	TRBV2	TRBJ1-1
CASSSAGTGDYNSPLHF	TGTGCCAGCAGCTCCGCCGGGACAGGGGACTATAATTCACCCCTCCACTTT	.	TRBD1	TRBV5-5	TRBJ1-6
CASSFAGLAYNEQFF	TGTGCCAGCAGTTTCGCGGGACTAGCCTACAATGAGCAGTTCTTC	.	TRBD2	TRBV27	TRBJ2-1
CASSLRQGGGNNEQFF	TGTGCCAGCAGCCTACGACAGGGAGGGGGTAACAATGAGCAGTTCTTC	.	.	TRBV9	TRBJ2-1
CASRFLGNTEAFF	TGTGCCAGCAGATTCCTAGGGAACACTGAAGCTTTCTTT	.	.	TRBV6-5	TRBJ1-1
CASSLTGSWGYTF	TGTGCCAGCAGTCTAACAGGGTCCTGGGGCTACACCTTC	once	.	TRBV12-3/TRBV12-4	TRBJ1-2
CATSETTPRYTEAFF	TGTGCCACCAGTGAGACGACGCCCCGGTACACTGAAGCTTTCTTT	.	.	TRBV24-1	TRBJ1-1
CASSVLAGAMGEQFF	TGTGCCAGCAGTGTACTAGCGGGGGCGATGGGAGAGCAGTTCTTC	.	TRBD2	TRBV2	TRBJ2-1
CASSQGFFDGYTF	TGCGCCAGCAGCCAGGGTTTTTTTGACGGCTACACCTTC	few	.	TRBV4-1	TRBJ1-2
CASSPTGTEAFF	TGTGCCAGCAGCCCCACAGGGACTGAAGCTTTCTTT	.	.	TRBV6-2/TRBV6-3	TRBJ1-1
CASSPHRGQVGELFF	TGTGCCAGCAGCCCCCACAGGGGCCAGGTCGGGGAGCTGTTTTTT	.	TRBD1	TRBV5-5	TRBJ2-2
CASSGSLEGHEKLFF	TGTGCCAGCAGCGGTAGTTTGGAGGGCCATGAAAAACTGTTTTTT	few	.	TRBV9	TRBJ1-4
CATSRVPGMNTEAFF	TGTGCCACCAGCAGGGTTCCAGGTATGAACACTGAAGCTTTCTTT	.	.	TRBV15	TRBJ1-1
CASSWGLGEQPQHF	TGCGCCAGCAGCTGGGGGCTAGGGGAGCAGCCCCAGCATTTT	.	.	TRBV5-1	TRBJ1-5
CASSQGRLQETQYF	TGTGCCAGCTCACAGGGTCGACTACAAGAGACCCAGTACTTC	.	.	TRBV19	TRBJ2-5
CASSRKVQGAGTEAFF	TGTGCCAGCAGCCGGAAAGTACAGGGGGCGGGTACTGAAGCTTTCTTT	.	TRBD1	TRBV13	TRBJ1-1
CASSPEAASGNTIYF	TGTGCCAGTAGTCCCGAGGCAGCCTCTGGAAACACCATATATTTT	.	.	TRBV19	TRBJ1-3
CASSFAQGEGYTF	TGTGCCAGCAGCTTCGCGCAGGGCGAGGGCTACACCTTC	.	.	TRBV7-2	TRBJ1-2
CARTGTSGPSSYNEQFF	TGTGCCAGGACCGGGACTAGCGGTCCTAGCTCCTACAATGAGCAGTTCTTC	.	TRBD2	TRBV2	TRBJ2-1
CASSSGNQLPEDTEAFF	TGTGCCAGCAGCTCCGGCAATCAGCTCCCTGAGGACACTGAAGCTTTCTTT	.	.	TRBV7-9	TRBJ1-1
CASSQGLRESTDTQYF	TGCGCCAGCAGCCAGGGACTACGAGAAAGCACAGATACGCAGTATTTT	.	TRBD2	TRBV4-1	TRBJ2-3
CASSLQGSGAEMSYF	TGTGCCAGCAGCTTACAGGGCTCGGGGGCCGAGATGTCGTACTTC	.	.	TRBV7-2	TRBJ2-7